A selection of T cell receptor beta chains follows, all from one sample in a study of blood T cells in healthy people across ages. Each CDR3 protein is one row after TCRdb ran MiXCR on the 5' RACE reads. The sample has 700,000 or so distinct CDR3 sequences; roughly 41% are singletons. Specimen: blood. The receptors shown here come from a man aged 80 or over in good health. Both conserved end residues are part of each CDR3. D genes are given only for firm matches. The size entry is marked missing in some rows and otherwise reads once, few, many or a size class.

abundance: few
d_gene: TRBD1
j_gene: TRBJ1-2
v_gene: TRBV9
CDR3aa: CASSDRDRGRYGYTF
CDR3nt: TGTGCCAGCAGCGACCGGGACAGGGGGAGGTATGGCTACACCTTC

abundance: -
d_gene: -
j_gene: TRBJ2-6
v_gene: TRBV6-5
CDR3aa: CASRMTGSSGANILTF
CDR3nt: TGTGCCAGCAGGATGACAGGAAGCTCTGGGGCCAACATCCTGACTTTC

abundance: -
d_gene: -
j_gene: TRBJ2-3
v_gene: TRBV6-2/TRBV6-3
CDR3aa: CASRRGSTDTQYF
CDR3nt: TGTGCCAGCAGGAGAGGTAGCACAGATACGCAGTATTTT

abundance: -
d_gene: -
j_gene: TRBJ2-7
v_gene: TRBV20-1
CDR3aa: CSAVGGSHYEQYF
CDR3nt: TGCAGTGCAGTTGGGGGCAGCCACTACGAGCAGTACTTC

abundance: few
d_gene: -
j_gene: TRBJ2-5
v_gene: TRBV7-6
CDR3aa: CASSLSLETQYF
CDR3nt: TGTGCCAGCAGCTTAAGTTTGGAGACCCAGTACTTC

abundance: -
d_gene: TRBD2
j_gene: TRBJ2-5
v_gene: TRBV20-1
CDR3aa: CSAPSGMETQYF
CDR3nt: TGCAGTGCTCCTAGCGGGATGGAGACCCAGTACTTC

abundance: -
d_gene: -
j_gene: TRBJ1-4
v_gene: TRBV7-2
CDR3aa: CASSWGRGNEKLFF
CDR3nt: TGTGCCAGCAGCTGGGGCAGGGGTAATGAAAAACTGTTTTTT

abundance: -
d_gene: TRBD1
j_gene: TRBJ2-7
v_gene: TRBV6-5
CDR3aa: CASSYLRTGGVEQYF
CDR3nt: TGTGCCAGCAGTTACTTGAGGACAGGGGGCGTCGAGCAGTACTTC

abundance: -
d_gene: -
j_gene: TRBJ2-3
v_gene: TRBV24-1
CDR3aa: CATRDPFGDTQYF
CDR3nt: TGTGCCACCAGGGACCCGTTCGGAGATACGCAGTATTTT

abundance: -
d_gene: TRBD2
j_gene: TRBJ2-3
v_gene: TRBV7-2
CDR3aa: CASSLASGRSTDTQYF
CDR3nt: TGTGCCAGCAGCTTAGCTAGCGGGAGGAGCACAGATACGCAGTATTTT

abundance: -
d_gene: TRBD2
j_gene: TRBJ2-1
v_gene: TRBV27
CDR3aa: CASSRQTSGSGNEQFF
CDR3nt: TGTGCCAGCAGTCGACAGACTAGCGGGAGCGGCAATGAGCAGTTCTTC

abundance: -
d_gene: TRBD2
j_gene: TRBJ2-7
v_gene: TRBV6-1
CDR3aa: CASRERLAGGQSSYEQYF
CDR3nt: TGTGCCAGCAGGGAAAGACTAGCGGGGGGCCAAAGCTCCTACGAGCAGTACTTC

abundance: few
d_gene: -
j_gene: TRBJ1-2
v_gene: TRBV12-3/TRBV12-4
CDR3aa: CASSLLWGTPYGYTF
CDR3nt: TGTGCCAGCAGTTTATTGTGGGGAACCCCTTATGGCTACACCTTC

abundance: -
d_gene: -
j_gene: TRBJ2-5
v_gene: TRBV2
CDR3aa: CASSVLRTETQYF
CDR3nt: TGTGCCAGCAGTGTCTTGCGTACGGAGACCCAGTACTTC

abundance: -
d_gene: TRBD1
j_gene: TRBJ2-5
v_gene: TRBV5-1
CDR3aa: CASSFDRAQTQYF
CDR3nt: TGCGCCAGCAGCTTTGACAGGGCCCAGACCCAGTACTTC

abundance: -
d_gene: -
j_gene: TRBJ2-1
v_gene: TRBV9
CDR3aa: CASSASGTPVNEQFF
CDR3nt: TGTGCCAGCAGTGCCTCGGGGACTCCAGTGAATGAGCAGTTCTTC

abundance: few
d_gene: -
j_gene: TRBJ2-1
v_gene: TRBV12-3/TRBV12-4
CDR3aa: CASSLDGGPYNEQFF
CDR3nt: TGTGCCAGCAGTTTGGATGGGGGCCCCTACAATGAGCAGTTCTTC

abundance: few
d_gene: -
j_gene: TRBJ2-6
v_gene: TRBV7-3
CDR3aa: CASSTGGHLSSGANVLTF
CDR3nt: TGTGCCAGCAGTACCGGGGGCCATCTCAGCTCTGGGGCCAACGTCCTGACTTTC

abundance: few
d_gene: TRBD2
j_gene: TRBJ2-7
v_gene: TRBV6-2/TRBV6-3
CDR3aa: CASSDPTSGMFDEQYF
CDR3nt: TGTGCCAGCAGCGATCCGACTAGCGGGATGTTCGACGAGCAGTACTTC

abundance: few
d_gene: TRBD2
j_gene: TRBJ2-7
v_gene: TRBV6-5
CDR3aa: CASSYRQGLAGGPVEQYF
CDR3nt: TGTGCCAGCAGTTACCGGCAGGGACTAGCGGGAGGGCCGGTCGAGCAGTACTTC

abundance: -
d_gene: -
j_gene: TRBJ2-1
v_gene: TRBV2
CDR3aa: CASKPGTPAPYNEQFF
CDR3nt: TGTGCCAGCAAACCGGGGACGCCCGCCCCCTACAATGAGCAGTTCTTC

abundance: -
d_gene: TRBD1
j_gene: TRBJ1-2
v_gene: TRBV20-1
CDR3aa: CSARLDRGGINYGYTF
CDR3nt: TGCAGTGCTCGCCTGGACAGGGGTGGGATTAACTATGGCTACACCTTC

abundance: -
d_gene: -
j_gene: TRBJ1-1
v_gene: TRBV29-1
CDR3aa: CSVVSDGLNTEAFF
CDR3nt: TGCAGCGTTGTATCGGACGGTTTGAACACTGAAGCTTTCTTT

abundance: -
d_gene: TRBD1
j_gene: TRBJ2-3
v_gene: TRBV9
CDR3aa: CASSVTGGSRTDTQYF
CDR3nt: TGTGCCAGCAGCGTGACAGGGGGATCCCGCACAGATACGCAGTATTTT

abundance: few
d_gene: -
j_gene: TRBJ2-7
v_gene: TRBV11-2
CDR3aa: CASSLRLASSYEQYF
CDR3nt: TGTGCCAGCAGCTTAAGGCTAGCGAGCTCCTACGAGCAGTACTTC

abundance: -
d_gene: -
j_gene: TRBJ2-5
v_gene: TRBV7-2
CDR3aa: CASSLELAGPQGTQYF
CDR3nt: TGTGCCAGCAGCTTAGAGCTAGCTGGCCCACAAGGGACCCAGTACTTC

abundance: once
d_gene: TRBD2
j_gene: TRBJ2-1
v_gene: TRBV11-2
CDR3aa: CASSLDWTSGGGYNEQFF
CDR3nt: TGTGCCAGCAGCTTAGACTGGACTAGCGGGGGGGGGTACAATGAGCAGTTCTTC

abundance: -
d_gene: -
j_gene: TRBJ2-7
v_gene: TRBV21-1
CDR3aa: CASRPFRGWAYEQYF
CDR3nt: TGTGCCAGCAGACCGTTCAGGGGCTGGGCCTACGAGCAGTACTTC

abundance: -
d_gene: -
j_gene: TRBJ1-1
v_gene: TRBV2
CDR3aa: CASSDKMNTEAFF
CDR3nt: TGTGCCAGCAGTGATAAGATGAACACTGAAGCTTTCTTT

abundance: -
d_gene: TRBD1
j_gene: TRBJ2-4
v_gene: TRBV7-9
CDR3aa: CASSFQGAENIQYF
CDR3nt: TGTGCCAGCAGCTTTCAGGGGGCGGAGAACATTCAGTACTTC

abundance: -
d_gene: -
j_gene: TRBJ2-7
v_gene: TRBV5-1
CDR3aa: CASSLNFGGHEQYF
CDR3nt: TGCGCCAGCAGCTTAAATTTTGGGGGCCACGAGCAGTACTTC